A single sample gave rise to the 14 T cell receptor beta chains below, sequenced in a study of CD8+CD57+ T cells in acquired aplastic anemia. Profiling of TCR beta VDJ combinations and CDR3 sequences used genomic DNA as template. TCRdb processed the reads anew with MiXCR; each CDR3 protein has one entry. Found here are roughly 200,000 distinct CDR3 sequences, 60% to 65% of them singletons; the top ten hold 29%. The specimen sequenced was sorted CD4+, CD8+, or CD8+CD57+ T cells (not recorded which) from PBMCs. These receptors originate from a human donor in good health.

This chain joins TRBV9 and TRBJ2-7; TRBD2 agrees at 9 bases. The V gene end was trimmed by 3 bases and the J gene end by 7 bases; junction bases not matched to a gene: 5. This CDR3 contains 13 residues. Germline loops: CDR1 SGDLS, CDR2 YYNGEE. The CDR3 DNA reads as TGTGCCAGCAGCGAGACTAGCGGTTCTGAGCAGTACTTC. Its translation is CASSETSGSEQYF.

This clonotype was counted only a few times. The V and J genes are TRBV10-3 and TRBJ2-7; 8 bases map to TRBD1. V dropped 3 bases and J dropped 9; count of bases not matched to a gene: 7. CDR1 and CDR2 from the germline V gene are ENHRY and SYGVKD. The CDR3 consists of 13 residues. CDR3 sequence: CAISDRQGARQYF. The DNA of the CDR3 is TGTGCCATCAGTGATCGGCAGGGGGCCAGGCAGTACTTC.

This rearrangement joins TRBV10-3 to TRBJ2-1; 8 bases line up with TRBD2. Looked up from germline, CDR1 is ENHRY and CDR2 is SYGVKD. Unmatched junction bases numbered 1, after V lost 3 bases and J lost 9 bases. The CDR3 has 12 residues. CDR3 DNA: TGTGCCATCAGTGACGGGGGGGGTGAGCAGTTCTTC. Its translation is CAISDGGGEQFF.

In its sample, this clonotype was seen many times. The chain recombines TRBV29-1 with TRBJ2-7, with 7 positions matching TRBD2. The germline CDR1 and CDR2 sequences are SQVTM and ANQGSEA. The CDR3 is 13 residues long. V dropped 7 bases and J dropped 4; count of bases not matched to a gene: 10. The CDR3 sequence: CSAVGGSVYEQYF. The CDR3 DNA sequence: TGCAGCGCCGTCGGCGGGAGCGTTTACGAGCAGTACTTC.

This clonotype appeared many times. The genes are TRBV7-7 and TRBJ2-3, with TRBD2 as a possible D gene (5 bases). The CDR3 has 15 residues. Trimming removed 1 base at V and 5 bases at J, with 13 bases between. Germline V gene data show CDR1 as SSHAT and CDR2 as FNYEAQ (reference sequence). As DNA, the CDR3 is TGTGCCAGCAGCTTAGGTGGAGGACCTGGAGATACGCAGTATTTT. Translation gives CASSLGGGPGDTQYF.

A word on this clonotype: A much larger clonotype is one base distant, so this may be a read error. V is TRBV6-5 and J is TRBJ2-2; D remains ambiguous. The CDR3 is made up of 13 amino acids. From germline, CDR1 is MNHEY and CDR2 SVGAGI. V was shortened by 5 bases and J by 10 bases, with 14 bases between the two germline ends. CDR3 sequence: CASSRLSSEELFF. DNA of the CDR3: TGTGCCAGCAGTCGGCTGTCTTCGGAGGAGCTGTTTTTT.

The sample holds many counts of this clonotype. The genes are TRBV10-3 and TRBJ1-1; maybe TRBD1 (5 bases). Trimming pared 2 bases from V and 3 bases from J, leaving 16 bases between. This CDR3 is built from 16 residues. Germline CDR1 is ENHRY and CDR2 is SYGVKD. The CDR3, as DNA: TGTGCCATCAGTGAGGTCTTAGGAGGGGCGTACACTGAAGCTTTCTTT. Translation: CAISEVLGGAYTEAFF.

This CDR3 is CASSWGVQSSYEQYF. CDR3 coding DNA: TGTGCCAGCAGTTGGGGGGTGCAGAGCTCCTACGAGCAGTACTTC. V is TRBV12-3 or TRBV12-4 and J is TRBJ2-7; D perhaps matches TRBD2 (6 bases). This CDR3 is 15 amino acids long. The ends were cut back, 4 bases at V and 0 bases at J, with 13 bases in the middle.

This clonotype was recorded many times. This chain connects TRBV7-8 to TRBJ1-2; maybe TRBD1 (5 bases). The length of the CDR3 is 15 residues. The germline gives CDR1 SGHVS, CDR2 FQNEAQ. V gave up 1 base and J gave up 6 bases, with 15 bases separating them. CDR3 in DNA: TGTGCCAGCAGCTTAGTAACAGGTAGAGAAGATGGCTACACCTTC. Protein sequence: CASSLVTGREDGYTF.

This sequence joins TRBV29-1 and TRBJ2-7; tentatively, D is TRBD1 (5 bases). Germline V gives CDR1 SQVTM, CDR2 ANQGSEA. This CDR3 has 11 residues. Trimming cost V 7 bases and J 7 bases, with 14 bases left between them. CDR3 amino acids: CSGGHTREQYF. As DNA, the CDR3 is TGCAGCGGGGGCCATACGAGGGAGCAGTACTTC.

This clonotype was found once. V is TRBV11-2 and J is TRBJ2-5; D not resolved. Trimming stripped 1 base from V and 1 base from J, with 22 bases between. Germline V CDR1 and CDR2: SGHAT, FQNNGV. This CDR3 region has 19 residues. The CDR3 loop is CASSLGILSGSRRQETQYF. CDR3 DNA: TGTGCCAGCAGCTTAGGTATACTGTCGGGTAGCCGCCGCCAAGAGACCCAGTACTTC.

This clonotype has ten or more counts. The chain couples TRBV4-3 to TRBJ2-1; TRBD2 agrees at 7 bases. V lost 0 bases, J lost 4 bases, and 6 bases stayed unmatched. Per the germline V gene, CDR1 is LGHNA and CDR2 is YSLEER. The CDR3 extends over 16 amino acids. CDR3 sequence (DNA): TGCGCCAGCAGCCAAGAGCTGGGAGGGAAATACAATGAGCAGTTCTTC. This codes for CASSQELGGKYNEQFF.

The chain carries TRBV9 and TRBJ1-3, with D perhaps matching TRBD1 (6 bases). Germline V gene lookup returns CDR1 SGDLS and CDR2 YYNGEE. The CDR3 runs 17 residues. V gave up 0 bases and J gave up 2 bases, with 15 bases separating them. CDR3 coding DNA: TGTGCCAGCAGCGTAGGGTGGGACACTGAAGCTGGAAACACCATATATTTT. Its protein is CASSVGWDTEAGNTIYF.

Regarding this clonotype: A much larger clone lies one base from this, so it may be a read error. The chain is built from TRBV7-9 and TRBJ2-2; D possibly corresponds to TRBD2 (5 bases). The germline CDR1 and CDR2 sequences are SEHNR and FQNEAQ (reference sequence). CDR3 length: 11 residues. The CDR3 here is CASKRSGEPFF. CDR3 DNA sequence: TGCGCCAGCAAGAGATCCGGGGAGCCGTTTTTT. Supplemented by reference TRBV7-9 and TRBJ2-2, the full variable domain reads DTGVSQNPRHKITKRGQNVTFRCDPISEHNRLYWYRQTLGQGPEFLTYFQNEAQLEKSRLLSDRFSAERPKGSFSTLEIQRTEQGDSAMYLCASKRSGEPFFGEGSRLTVL.